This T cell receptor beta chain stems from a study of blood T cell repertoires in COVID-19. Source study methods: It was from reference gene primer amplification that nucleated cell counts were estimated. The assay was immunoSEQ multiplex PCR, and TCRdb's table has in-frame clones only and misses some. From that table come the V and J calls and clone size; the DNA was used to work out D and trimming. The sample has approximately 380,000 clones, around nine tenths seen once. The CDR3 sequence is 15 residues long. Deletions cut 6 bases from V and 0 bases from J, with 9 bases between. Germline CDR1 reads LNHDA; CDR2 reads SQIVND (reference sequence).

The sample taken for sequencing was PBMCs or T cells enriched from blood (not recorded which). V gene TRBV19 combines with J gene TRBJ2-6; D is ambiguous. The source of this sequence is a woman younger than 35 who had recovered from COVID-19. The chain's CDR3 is CASSPTNSGANVLTF. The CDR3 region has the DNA TGTGCCAGTAGCCCTACCAACTCTGGGGCCAACGTCCTGACTTTC. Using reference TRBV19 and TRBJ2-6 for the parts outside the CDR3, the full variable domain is DGGITQSPKYLFRKEGQNVTLSCEQNLNHDAMYWYRQDPGQGLRLIYYSQIVNDFQKGDIAEGYSVSREKKESFPLTVTSAQKNPTAFYLCASSPTNSGANVLTFGAGSRLTVL.